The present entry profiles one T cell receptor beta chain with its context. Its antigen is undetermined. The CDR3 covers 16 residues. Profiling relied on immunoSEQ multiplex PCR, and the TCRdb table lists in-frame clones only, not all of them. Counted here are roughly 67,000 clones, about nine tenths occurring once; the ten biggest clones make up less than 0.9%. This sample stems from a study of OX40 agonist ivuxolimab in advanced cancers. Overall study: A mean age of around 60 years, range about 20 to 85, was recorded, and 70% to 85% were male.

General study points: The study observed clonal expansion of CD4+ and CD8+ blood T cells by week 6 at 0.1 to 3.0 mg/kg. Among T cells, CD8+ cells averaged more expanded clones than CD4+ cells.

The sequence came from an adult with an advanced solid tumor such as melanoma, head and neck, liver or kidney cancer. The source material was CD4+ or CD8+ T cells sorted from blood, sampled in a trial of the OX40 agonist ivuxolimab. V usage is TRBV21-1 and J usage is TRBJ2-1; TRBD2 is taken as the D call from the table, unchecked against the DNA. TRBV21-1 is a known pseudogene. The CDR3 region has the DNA TGTGCCAGCAGCAAAGCCGGGACTAGCGACTACAATGAGCAGTTCTTC. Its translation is CASSKAGTSDYNEQFF.